Listed here is a single TCR beta chain. This table comes from immunoSEQ multiplex PCR, and its TCRdb copy is limited to in-frame clones, with some not included. The data hold under 300,000 clones, with 90% observed a single time. These data belong to a study of cytomegalovirus exposure and HLA in healthy donors. The J segment lost 3 bases and the V segment lost 4 bases, leaving 13 bases of the junction unmatched. Germline CDR1 reads MNHEY; CDR2 reads SMNVEV (reference sequence). This CDR3 region has 17 residues. The clonotype was recovered from a woman aged 18-35 years in good health and CMV-seronegative. The genes are TRBV27 and TRBJ2-7; 9 nucleotides align to TRBD1. What was sequenced was PBMCs. Here the CDR3 reads CASSYPSRDRAIYEQYV. CDR3 DNA sequence: TGTGCCAGCAGTTACCCCTCTAGGGACAGGGCTATCTACGAGCAGTACGTC.